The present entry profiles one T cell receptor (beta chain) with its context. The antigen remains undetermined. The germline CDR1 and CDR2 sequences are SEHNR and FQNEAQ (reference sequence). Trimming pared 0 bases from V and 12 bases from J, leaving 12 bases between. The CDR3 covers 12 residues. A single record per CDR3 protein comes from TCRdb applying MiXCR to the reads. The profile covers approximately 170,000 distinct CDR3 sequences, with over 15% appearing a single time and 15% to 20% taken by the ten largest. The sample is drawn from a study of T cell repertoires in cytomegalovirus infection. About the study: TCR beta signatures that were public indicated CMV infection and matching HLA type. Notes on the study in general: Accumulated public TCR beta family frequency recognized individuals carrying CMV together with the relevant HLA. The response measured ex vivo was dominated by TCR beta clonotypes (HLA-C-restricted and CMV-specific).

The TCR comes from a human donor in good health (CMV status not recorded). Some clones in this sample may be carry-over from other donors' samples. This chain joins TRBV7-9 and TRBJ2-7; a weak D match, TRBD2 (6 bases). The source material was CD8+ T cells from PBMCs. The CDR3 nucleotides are TGTGCCAGCAGCTTAGCGGGGGGTAGCGCGTACTTC. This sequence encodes CASSLAGGSAYF.